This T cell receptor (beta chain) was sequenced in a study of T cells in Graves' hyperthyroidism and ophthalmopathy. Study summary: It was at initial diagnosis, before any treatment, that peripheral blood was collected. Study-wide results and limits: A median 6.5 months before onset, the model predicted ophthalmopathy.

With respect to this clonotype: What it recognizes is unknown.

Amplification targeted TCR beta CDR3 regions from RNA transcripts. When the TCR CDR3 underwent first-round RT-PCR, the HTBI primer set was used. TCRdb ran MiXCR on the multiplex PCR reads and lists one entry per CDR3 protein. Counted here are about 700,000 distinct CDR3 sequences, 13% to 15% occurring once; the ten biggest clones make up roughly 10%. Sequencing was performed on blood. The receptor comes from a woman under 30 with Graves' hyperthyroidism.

CDR3 residues: CASKTGSGNTIYF. The CDR3, as DNA: TGTGCCAGCAAAACAGGGTCTGGAAACACCATATATTTT. This chain connects TRBV12-3 or TRBV12-4 to TRBJ1-3, with D possibly matching TRBD1 (6 bases). V was clipped by 7 bases and J by 1 base, with 8 bases between them. This CDR3 is built from 13 residues.